A selection of T cell receptor beta chains follows, all from one sample in a study of fetal regulatory T cell absence and autoimmunity. Produced via immunoSEQ multiplex PCR; TCRdb's table is partial and in-frame only. The profile shows more than 90,000 clones, less than 80% of them singletons. The sequenced material came from pancreas tissue. The receptors originated from a male donor with IPEX syndrome. Both conserved end residues are part of each CDR3. Fields, in order: D gene, V gene, clone size, J gene, CDR3 DNA, CDR3 protein. D genes are given only for firm matches. Clone size is shown for a subset of rows, as once, few, many or a class of expanded clone.

D: .
V: TRBV12-5
size: .
J: TRBJ2-1
DNA: TGTGCTAGTGGTTTGCGACTCTACAATGAGCAGTTCTTC
CDR3: CASGLRLYNEQFF

D: .
V: TRBV7-2
size: once
J: TRBJ2-5
DNA: TGTGCCAGCAGCCGAAACCCGGGACACCAAAGAGGGGAGACCCAGTACTTC
CDR3: CASSRNPGHQRGETQYF

D: .
V: TRBV7-2
size: .
J: TRBJ1-2
DNA: TGTGCCAGCAGCTTAGCGGGACGGAGCTATGGCTACACCTTC
CDR3: CASSLAGRSYGYTF

D: .
V: TRBV5-4
size: .
J: TRBJ1-1
DNA: TGTGCCAGCAGCTTGAACTTCGTGGGGTGGACTGAAGCTTTCTTT
CDR3: CASSLNFVGWTEAFF

D: .
V: TRBV30
size: once
J: TRBJ1-3
DNA: TGTGCCTGGATGGGAAGTATAACCATATATTTT
CDR3: CAWMGSITIYF

D: .
V: TRBV7-9
size: .
J: TRBJ2-7
DNA: TGTGCCAGCAGCTTCTTCTACGAGCAGTACTTC
CDR3: CASSFFYEQYF

D: .
V: TRBV4-1
size: .
J: TRBJ2-3
DNA: TGCGCCAGCAGCCTCCGGGACTGGCTAGAAACAGATACGCAGTATTTT
CDR3: CASSLRDWLETDTQYF

D: .
V: TRBV11-3
size: .
J: TRBJ2-7
DNA: TGTGCCAGCAGCTTAGTGCCCGGGGCCTCCTACGAGCAGTACTTC
CDR3: CASSLVPGASYEQYF

D: TRBD2
V: TRBV4-1
size: .
J: TRBJ2-1
DNA: TGCGCCAGCAGCCCTAGCGGCTCCTACAATGAGCAGTTCTTC
CDR3: CASSPSGSYNEQFF

D: TRBD2
V: TRBV27
size: .
J: TRBJ2-7
DNA: TGTGCCAGCAGTTTGACTAGCAGCTACGAGCAGTACTTC
CDR3: CASSLTSSYEQYF

D: TRBD1
V: TRBV10-3
size: .
J: TRBJ1-1
DNA: TGTGCCATCAGTGAGTCGCCAGGGGGGAACACTGAAGCTTTCTTT
CDR3: CAISESPGGNTEAFF